This TCR beta chain originates from a study of early T cells in non-severe SARS-CoV-2 infection. Study-level background: RNA in bulk from unsorted whole blood was sequenced, and chains were unpaired.

Each single cDNA molecule received a unique molecular identifier. TCRdb reprocessed the 5' RACE reads with MiXCR, giving one entry per CDR3 protein. This table has some 45,000 distinct CDR3 sequences, less than 6.5% appearing once. Germline V gene lookup returns CDR1 LGHDT and CDR2 YNNKEL (reference sequence). V lost 4 bases and J 5 bases, leaving 11 bases between the germline ends. The CDR3 is made up of 13 amino acids. This clonotype was observed many times. This sequence was found in an adult who was a healthcare worker with PCR-confirmed SARS-CoV-2 infection or an uninfected control (not recorded which). The V gene is TRBV3-1, the J gene TRBJ1-2; D is uncertain. Sequenced material: whole blood, taken at baseline. CDR3: CASSPQTGYGYTF. CDR3 nucleotide sequence: TGTGCCAGCAGCCCTCAAACGGGATATGGCTACACCTTC.